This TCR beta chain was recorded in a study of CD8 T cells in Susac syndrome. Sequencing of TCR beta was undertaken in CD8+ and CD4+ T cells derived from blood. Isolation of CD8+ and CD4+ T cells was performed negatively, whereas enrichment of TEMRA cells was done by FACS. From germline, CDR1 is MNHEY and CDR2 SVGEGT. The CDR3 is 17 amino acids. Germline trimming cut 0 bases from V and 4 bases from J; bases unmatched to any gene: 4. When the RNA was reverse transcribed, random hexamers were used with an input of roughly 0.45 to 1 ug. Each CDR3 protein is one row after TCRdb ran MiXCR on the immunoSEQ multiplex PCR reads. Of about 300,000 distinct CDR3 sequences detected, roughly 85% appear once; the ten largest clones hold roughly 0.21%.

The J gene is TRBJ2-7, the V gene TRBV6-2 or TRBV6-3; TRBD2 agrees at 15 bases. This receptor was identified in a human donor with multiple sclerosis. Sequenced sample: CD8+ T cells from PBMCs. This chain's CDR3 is CASSYSGLAGGWYEQYF. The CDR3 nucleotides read TGTGCCAGCAGTTACTCGGGACTAGCGGGAGGATGGTACGAGCAGTACTTC.